This TCR beta chain is drawn from a study of control samples from healthy donors and cancer patients. Here immunoSEQ multiplex PCR was the method, and the copy in TCRdb shows in-frame clones only, minus some. The sample carries about 130,000 clones, about nine tenths recorded once. CDR1 MRHNA and CDR2 SNTAGT come from the germline V gene. CDR3 length: 15 amino acids. J lost 5 bases, V lost 0 bases, and 0 bases had no gene match. This clone was counted between two and nine times. The sample consisted of blood. This receptor was obtained from a man between 18 and 29 years old in good health. The rearrangement uses TRBV6-4 and TRBJ1-6; 8 nucleotides line up with TRBD1. In DNA, the CDR3 is TGTGCCAGCAGTGACTCGGGACAGGATAATTCACCCCTCCACTTT. Translating gives CASSDSGQDNSPLHF.